This passage covers 10 T cell receptor beta chains from one sample sequenced in a study of beta chain features in type 1 diabetes. Every bit of the isolated RNA underwent reverse transcription, so sequencing read expressed TCRB transcripts. Clones were sequenced by immunoSEQ multiplex PCR, and TCRdb holds only the in-frame ones, with some missing. The data hold about 930,000 clones, with 17% observed a single time. The sequencing input was naive CD4+ T cells from blood. The source of these receptors is a woman in her late teens or twenties in good health.

This clone was found a few times. This chain uses TRBV7-2 with TRBJ1-2; TRBD1 agrees at 7 bases. Germline CDR1 is SGHTA and CDR2 is FQGNSA. The CDR3 consists of 15 residues. V was clipped by 1 base and J by 4 bases; unmatched bases: 6. CDR3 loop: CASSLGVQGPYGYTF. The DNA for the CDR3 is TGTGCCAGCAGCTTAGGGGTACAGGGGCCCTATGGCTACACCTTC.

The chain joins TRBV5-4 to TRBJ2-1; possible D gene TRBD2, 6 bases. The CDR3 spans 15 residues. V dropped 4 bases and J dropped 3 bases, with 14 bases sitting between them. Germline lookup yields CDR1 SGHNT and CDR2 YYREEE (reference sequence). The chain's CDR3 is CASSGPRGNYNEQFF. The CDR3, as DNA: TGTGCCAGCAGCGGGCCTCGGGGGAACTACAATGAGCAGTTCTTC.

Of note for this clone: The sample has other DNA sequences that encode this CDR3 too. The chain has TRBV5-1 and TRBJ2-6, with TRBD1 as a possible D gene (6 bases). This CDR3 has 14 residues. Germline assignment: CDR1 SGHRS and CDR2 YFSETQ. V lost 3 bases, J lost 2 bases, and 6 bases lay in between. As DNA, the CDR3 is TGCGCCAGCAGCTCAGGGGCTGGGGCCAACGTCCTGACTTTC. Translating gives CASSSGAGANVLTF.

The chain is built from TRBV28 and TRBJ2-1; no definite D call. The CDR3 runs to 12 residues. Germline CDR1 reads MDHEN; CDR2 reads SYDVKM. Trimming stripped 5 bases from V and 4 bases from J, with 6 bases between. CDR3 residues: CASSGEYNEQFF. CDR3 nucleotide sequence: TGTGCCAGCAGTGGGGAATACAATGAGCAGTTCTTC.

A few counts support this clone. The chain uses TRBV28 and TRBJ2-3, with TRBD2 identical over 10 bases. V lost 3 bases to trimming and J lost 4 bases; unmatched junction nucleotides: 7. The CDR3 spans 16 residues. Germline V lookup: CDR1 MDHEN, CDR2 SYDVKM. This CDR3 is CASSFQAGGGADTQYF. In DNA form, the CDR3 reads TGTGCCAGCAGTTTTCAAGCGGGAGGGGGGGCAGATACGCAGTATTTT.

CDR3 bases: TGTGCCAGCAGTTACTCGACTAGCGGGAGCCCCGAGCAGTACTTC. Protein product: CASSYSTSGSPEQYF. The rearrangement joins TRBV6-5 to TRBJ2-7; TRBD2 agrees at 12 bases. Germline CDR1 is MNHEY and CDR2 is SVGAGI. The CDR3 sequence is 15 residues long. V lost 0 bases and J lost 6; bases outside the gene matches: 3.

This sequence joins TRBV10-3 and TRBJ1-5, with D perhaps TRBD1 (5 bases). CDR3 length: 14 amino acids. Trimming left V 3 bases short and J 7 bases short, with 13 bases between. The germline CDR1 and CDR2 sequences are ENHRY and SYGVKD. In DNA, the CDR3 is TGTGCCATCAGTGAATGGGGGGATCGACAGCCCCAGCATTTT. Translating it yields CAISEWGDRQPQHF.

This clone was counted only a few times. V gene TRBV11-2 combines with J gene TRBJ2-5; D possibly uses TRBD1 or TRBD2 (7 bases each). CDR1 SGHAT and CDR2 FQNNGV come from the germline V gene. V was pared by 3 bases and J by 4 bases, with 18 bases between. The CDR3 loop spans 16 amino acids. CDR3 in DNA: TGTGCCAGCAGCTTCGGGAGGAGGGGGCCGGTAGAGACCCAGTACTTC. It yields the protein CASSFGRRGPVETQYF.

This clone was seen only a few times. The chain links TRBV11-2 to TRBJ2-7; 8 nucleotides align to TRBD1. The CDR3 is made up of 15 amino acids. Germline-derived CDR1 and CDR2 are SGHAT and FQNNGV. J was trimmed by 5 bases and V by 3 bases; bases with no gene match: 9. The CDR3 nucleotides are TGTGCCAGCAGCTTCCTGACAGGGGTAAGGGACGAGCAGTACTTC. This gives the protein CASSFLTGVRDEQYF.

This clone has only a few counts. The CDR3 nucleotides read TGCGCCAGCAGCTCACGACTAGCGGGAGGAAACACCGGGGAGCTGTTTTTT. Translating gives CASSSRLAGGNTGELFF. V is TRBV5-1 and J is TRBJ2-2; the match to TRBD2 covers 13 bases. This CDR3 has 17 amino acids. The germline gives CDR1 SGHRS, CDR2 YFSETQ. The V segment lost 3 bases and the J segment 2 bases; nucleotides outside the gene matches: 4.